This T cell receptor beta chain was captured by sequencing in a study of CD8 T cells in ankylosing spondylitis. Points from the study as a whole: A subset of motif variants has previously been described in the synovial fluid and blood of reactive arthritis. A CD8+ phenotype characterized the disease-linked clones, which were relatively rare in peripheral blood.

Deletions cut 3 bases from V and 11 bases from J, with 19 bases between. CDR1 SQVTM and CDR2 ANQGSEA come from the germline V gene. The CDR3 sequence is 13 residues long. Remarks on this clonotype: No antigen is known for it.

MiXCR was run by TCRdb on the 5' RACE reads, yielding one entry per CDR3 protein. The sample consists of 150,000 to 200,000 distinct CDR3 sequences, 10% to 15% of them appearing once. This receptor was taken from a female donor with ankylosing spondylitis or in good health (not recorded which). Sequences were obtained from blood, either unsorted or a sorted T cell fraction (not recorded which). The V call is TRBV29-1, the J call TRBJ1-1, with D hard to call. The CDR3 DNA follows: TGCAGCGTTGACATTGTCGGTAAAGTTGAGGCTTTCTTT. Amino acids: CSVDIVGKVEAFF.